This T cell receptor beta chain appears in the sequencing data of a study of T cell changes during pregnancy in multiple sclerosis. The table came from immunoSEQ multiplex PCR; TCRdb's copy has only in-frame clones and leaves some out. Among over 35,000 clones listed, about 92% were seen once. CDR3 length: 16 amino acids. Germline-derived CDR1 and CDR2 are SSHAT and FNYEAQ (reference sequence). This clone was detected once. At one end the junction does not follow the germline gene, possibly because of a read error. J is TRBJ2-5 and V is TRBV7-7, with 11 bases that match TRBD1. The TCR comes from a female donor with multiple sclerosis, enrolled in a pregnancy study. The material sequenced was CD8+ T cells from peripheral blood mononuclear cells, taken in the first trimester of pregnancy. The CDR3 DNA reads TGTGCTAGCAGCTTAAATCTAGGGACAGGGGGAGAGACCCAGTACTTC. Amino acid sequence: CASSLNLGTGGETQYF.